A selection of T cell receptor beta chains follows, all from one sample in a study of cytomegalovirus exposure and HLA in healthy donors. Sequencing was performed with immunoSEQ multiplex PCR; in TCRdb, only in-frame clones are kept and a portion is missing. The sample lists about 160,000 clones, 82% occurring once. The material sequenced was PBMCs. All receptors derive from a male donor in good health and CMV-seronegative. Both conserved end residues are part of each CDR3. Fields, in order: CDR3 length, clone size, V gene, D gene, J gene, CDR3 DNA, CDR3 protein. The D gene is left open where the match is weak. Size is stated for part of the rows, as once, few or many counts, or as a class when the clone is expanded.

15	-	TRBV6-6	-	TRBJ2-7	TGTGCCAGCATTCGAGGGACACGCGACTCCTACGAGCAGTACTTC	CASIRGTRDSYEQYF
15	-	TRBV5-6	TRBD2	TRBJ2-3	TGTGCCAGCAGCTTTTTTATAGCGGGGAGGAAAATACAGTATTTT	CASSFFIAGRKIQYF
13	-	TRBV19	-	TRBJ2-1	TGTGCCAGTAGTATGTCCAGGGCGGATGAGCAGTTCTTC	CASSMSRADEQFF
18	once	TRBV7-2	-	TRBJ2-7	TGTGCCAGCAGCTTAGCGATGGACAGCCTCGTCCTCTCCTACGAGCAGTACTTC	CASSLAMDSLVLSYEQYF
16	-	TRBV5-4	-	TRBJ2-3	TGTGCCAGCAGCATGTGGGTGTTGGAAACGGGGGATACGCAGTATTTT	CASSMWVLETGDTQYF
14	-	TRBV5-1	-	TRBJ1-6	TGCGCCAGCAGCTTGACAGGTCAGAATTCACCCCTCCACTTT	CASSLTGQNSPLHF
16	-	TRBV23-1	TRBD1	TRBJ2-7	TGCGCCAGCAGTCAAACGGACAGGGTTGCCCCCTACGAGCAGTACTTC	CASSQTDRVAPYEQYF
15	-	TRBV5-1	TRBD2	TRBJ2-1	TGCGCCAGCAGCTTGGGACTAGCGGGAGAGGGTGAGCAGTTCTTC	CASSLGLAGEGEQFF
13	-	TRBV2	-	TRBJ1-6	TGTGCCAGCAGCGATCCCCGGGATTCACCCCTCCACTTT	CASSDPRDSPLHF
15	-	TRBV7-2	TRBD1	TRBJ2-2	TGTGCCAGCACCCGCCGACAGGGATGGGGCGGGGAGCTGTTTTTT	CASTRRQGWGGELFF
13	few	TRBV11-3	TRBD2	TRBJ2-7	TGTGCCAGCAGCCCGGGACTAGCGAGCGAGCAGTACTTC	CASSPGLASEQYF
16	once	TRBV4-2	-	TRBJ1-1	TGTGCCAGCAGCCAAGATATTTCTTCCGTCAGGGTGTGGGCTTTCTTT	CASSQDISSVRVWAFF
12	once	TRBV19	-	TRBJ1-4	TGTGCCAGTAGTCTCGAATACGGAAAACTGTTTTTT	CASSLEYGKLFF
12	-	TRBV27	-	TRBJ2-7	TGTGCCAGCAGAACACTAGCCTACGAGCAGTACTTC	CASRTLAYEQYF
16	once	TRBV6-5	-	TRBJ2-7	TGTGCCAGCAGTTACTCACAGACAGCAGCCCCGTACGAGCAGTACTTC	CASSYSQTAAPYEQYF
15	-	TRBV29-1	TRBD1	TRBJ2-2	TGCAGCGCCCTCCAACAGGGGGCAGCAATCGGGGAGCTGTTTTTT	CSALQQGAAIGELFF
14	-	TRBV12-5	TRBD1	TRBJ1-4	TGTGCTAGTGGTCCCGGACAGGGCCGAGAAAAACTGTTTTTT	CASGPGQGREKLFF
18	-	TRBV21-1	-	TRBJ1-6	TGTGCCAGCACGACCCCACGGGACACCAGCTCCTATAATTCACCCCTCCACTTT	CASTTPRDTSSYNSPLHF
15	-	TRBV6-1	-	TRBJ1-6	TGTGCCAGCAGTGCAACCGGGATAGGGAATTCACCCCTCCACTTT	CASSATGIGNSPLHF
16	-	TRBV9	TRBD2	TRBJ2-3	TGTGCCAGCAGCGTAACTAGCGGGGGTAGCACAGATACGCAGTATTTT	CASSVTSGGSTDTQYF
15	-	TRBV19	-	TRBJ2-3	TGTGCCAGTAGTATAAACCCTACACCGGGGGATACGCAGTATTTT	CASSINPTPGDTQYF
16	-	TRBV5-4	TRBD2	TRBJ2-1	TGTGCCAGCAGCTTGACTGCGGGAGGTTCCTACAATGAGCAGTTCTTC	CASSLTAGGSYNEQFF
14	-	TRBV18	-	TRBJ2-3	TGTGCCAGCTCACCGGGCGTTAGTAGGGATACGCAGTATTTT	CASSPGVSRDTQYF
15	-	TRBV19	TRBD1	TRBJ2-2	TGTGCCAGTAGACCCCCGGGACAGATCACCGGGGAGCTGTTTTTT	CASRPPGQITGELFF